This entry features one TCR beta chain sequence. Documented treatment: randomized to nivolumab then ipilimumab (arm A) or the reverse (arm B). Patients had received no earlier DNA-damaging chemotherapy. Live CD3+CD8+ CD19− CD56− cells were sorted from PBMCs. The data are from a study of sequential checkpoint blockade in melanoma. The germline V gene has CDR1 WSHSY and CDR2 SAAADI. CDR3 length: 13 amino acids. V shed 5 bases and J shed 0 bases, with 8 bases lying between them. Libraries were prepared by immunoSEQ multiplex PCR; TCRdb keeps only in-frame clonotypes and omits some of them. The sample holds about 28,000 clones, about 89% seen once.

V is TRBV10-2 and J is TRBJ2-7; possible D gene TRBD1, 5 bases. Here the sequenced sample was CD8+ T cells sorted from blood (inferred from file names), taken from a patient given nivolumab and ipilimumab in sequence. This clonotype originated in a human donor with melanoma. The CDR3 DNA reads TGCGCCAGCAGTAACAGGCTCTCCTACGAGCAGTACTTC. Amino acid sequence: CASSNRLSYEQYF.